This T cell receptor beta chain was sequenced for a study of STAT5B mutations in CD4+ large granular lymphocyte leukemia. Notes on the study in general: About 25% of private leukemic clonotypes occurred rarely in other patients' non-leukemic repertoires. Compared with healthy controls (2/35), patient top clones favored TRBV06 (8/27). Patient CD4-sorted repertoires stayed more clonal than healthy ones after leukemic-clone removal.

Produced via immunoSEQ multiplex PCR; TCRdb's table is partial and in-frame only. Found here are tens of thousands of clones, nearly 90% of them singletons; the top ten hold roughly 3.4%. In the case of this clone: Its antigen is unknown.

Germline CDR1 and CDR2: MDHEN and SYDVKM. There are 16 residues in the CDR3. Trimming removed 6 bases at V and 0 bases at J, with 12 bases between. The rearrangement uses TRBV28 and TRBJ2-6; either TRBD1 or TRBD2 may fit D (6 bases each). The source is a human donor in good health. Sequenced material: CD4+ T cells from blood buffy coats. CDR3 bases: TGTGCCAGCAGGTCGGGGGCCAACTCTGGGGCCAACGTCCTGACTTTC. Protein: CASRSGANSGANVLTF.